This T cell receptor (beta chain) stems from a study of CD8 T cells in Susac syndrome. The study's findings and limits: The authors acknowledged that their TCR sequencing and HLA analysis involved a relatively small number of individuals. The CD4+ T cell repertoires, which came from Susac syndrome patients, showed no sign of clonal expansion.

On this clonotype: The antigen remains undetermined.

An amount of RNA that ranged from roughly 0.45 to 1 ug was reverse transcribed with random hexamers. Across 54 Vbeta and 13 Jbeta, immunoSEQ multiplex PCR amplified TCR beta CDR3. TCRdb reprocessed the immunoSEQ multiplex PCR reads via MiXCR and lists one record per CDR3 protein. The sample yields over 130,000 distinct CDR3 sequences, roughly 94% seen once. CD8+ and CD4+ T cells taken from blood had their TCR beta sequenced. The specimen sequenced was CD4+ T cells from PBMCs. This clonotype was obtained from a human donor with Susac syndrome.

CDR3 coding DNA: TGCAGTGTGAGAATGGGGAGGATGTCCTACGAGCAGTACTTC. Translated, it gives CSVRMGRMSYEQYF. The rearrangement links TRBV20-1 to TRBJ2-7; D may be TRBD2 (6 bases). V lost 7 bases and J 1 base, leaving 17 bases between the germline ends. The germline V gene has CDR1 DFQATT and CDR2 SNEGSKA (reference sequence). This CDR3 has 14 residues.